This T cell receptor (beta chain) derives from a study of cytomegalovirus exposure and HLA in healthy donors. Study-level results: The majority of TCR sequences were rare, yet some public TCRs appeared in many donors.

Comment on this clone: Its antigen remains unidentified. In the same sample, other DNA sequences code for this CDR3.

The CDR3 runs to 15 residues. The V and J ends lost 4 bases and 2 bases, in that order; junction bases with no gene match: 8. Per germline, CDR1 SGHRS and CDR2 YFSETQ. Primers: 60 Vbeta forward and 13 Jbeta reverse. Under the authors' procedure: The count from a later analysis was 60 million to 85 million unique TCR beta chains, around 10 million of them shared. The table came from immunoSEQ multiplex PCR; TCRdb's copy has only in-frame clones and leaves some out. That table furnishes V, J and clone size, whereas the DNA furnished D and trimming. Of around 160,000 clones in the sample, around 85% are singletons; the top ten hold about 9.3%.

The TCR comes from a man younger than 30 in good health and CMV-seropositive. Sequencing was done on a sample of PBMCs. The rearrangement uses TRBV5-1 and TRBJ2-7; 8 bases map to TRBD2. The CDR3, as DNA: TGCGCCAGCAGCCTGAGCGGGGGCCTAACCTACGAGCAGTACTTC. Protein: CASSLSGGLTYEQYF. Using reference TRBV5-1 and TRBJ2-7 for the parts outside the CDR3, the full variable domain is KAGVTQTPRYLIKTRGQQVTLSCSPISGHRSVSWYQQTPGQGLQFLFEYFSETQRNKGNFPGRFSGRQFSNSRSEMNVSTLELGDSALYLCASSLSGGLTYEQYFGPGTRLTVT.